A single sample is the source of the 27 T cell receptor beta chains below, sequenced in a study of vaccination and CD4 T cells after COVID-19. The antigens of these receptors remain unknown. Oncomine TCR Beta short-read sequencing was applied to DNA from cultured CD4+ T cells. In TCRdb, the PCR reads were re-called with MiXCR into one record per CDR3 protein. The profile shows 12,000 or so distinct CDR3 sequences, 60% of them singletons. As to treatment: roughly nine-day PBMC culture with coronavirus spike peptide pools or control peptides (ViraFEST assay). Input material: CD4+ T cells from blood, cultured in vitro. The receptors derive from a human donor who had recovered from COVID-19.

The chain combines TRBV19 with TRBJ2-3, with a possible D match to TRBD2 (5 bases). There are 16 residues in the CDR3. Germline loops: CDR1 LNHDA, CDR2 SQIVND (reference sequence). V was trimmed by 3 bases and J by 0 bases, leaving 13 bases between them. CDR3 DNA sequence: TGTGCCAGTAGTATGGTTGGGAGACAAAGCACAGATACGCAGTATTTT. Protein product: CASSMVGRQSTDTQYF.

This clonotype was counted only a few times. This chain uses TRBV7-9 with TRBJ1-5, with 7 bases identical to TRBD1. Germline CDR1 SEHNR, CDR2 FQNEAQ (reference sequence). Trimming at V came to 5 bases and at J to 1 base, leaving 2 bases not matched to a gene. This CDR3 is 14 amino acids long. CDR3 loop: CASSRQGSNQPQHF. CDR3 bases: TGTGCCAGCAGCCGACAGGGCAGCAATCAGCCCCAGCATTTT.

This chain connects TRBV7-9 to TRBJ2-7, with TRBD1 matching over 8 bases. Germline V gene sequence: CDR1 SEHNR, CDR2 FQNEAQ (reference sequence). J was trimmed by 5 bases and V by 3 bases; bases with no gene match: 9. This CDR3 region has 15 residues. DNA for the CDR3: TGTGCCAGCAGCTTCCCGAACAGGGGGATTGACGAGCAGTACTTC. This encodes CASSFPNRGIDEQYF. Filled out from reference TRBV7-9 and TRBJ2-7, the complete variable domain reads DTGVSQNPRHKITKRGQNVTFRCDPISEHNRLYWYRQTLGQGPEFLTYFQNEAQLEKSRLLSDRFSAERPKGSFSTLEIQRTEQGDSAMYLCASSFPNRGIDEQYFGPGTRLTVT.

The chain carries TRBV18 and TRBJ1-5; D might be TRBD1 (6 bases). The V gene lost 3 bases and the J gene lost 1 base, with 13 bases spanning the gap. Germline CDR1 is KGHSH and CDR2 is LQKENI. This CDR3 spans 16 amino acids. CDR3 coding DNA: TGTGCCAGCTCACCGACGACAGGTTCAAGCAATCAGCCCCAGCATTTT. This translates into CASSPTTGSSNQPQHF. Full variable domain (rest looked up from reference TRBV18 and TRBJ1-5): NAGVMQNPRHLVRRRGQEARLRCSPMKGHSHVYWYRQLPEEGLKFMVYLQKENIIDESGMPKERFSAEFPKEGPSILRIQQVVRGDSAAYFCASSPTTGSSNQPQHFGDGTRLSIL.

The genes are TRBV28 and TRBJ1-4, with 7 nucleotides matching TRBD1. With V trimmed by 6 bases and J by 7 bases, 8 bases remained unmatched. Looked up from germline, CDR1 is MDHEN and CDR2 is SYDVKM. There are 14 residues in the CDR3. The CDR3 nucleotides are TGTGCCAGCAGAAAGACAGGGCCGGTTGAAAAACTGTTTTTT. It specifies CASRKTGPVEKLFF.

This clonotype was picked up a small number of times. J is TRBJ1-1 and V is TRBV7-6; a weak D match, TRBD1 (5 bases). Trimming shortened V by 2 bases and J by 1 base, and 14 bases separated the two germline ends. Germline-derived CDR1 and CDR2 are SGHVS and FNYEAQ. The CDR3 covers 16 residues. The CDR3 coding sequence is TGTGCCAGCAGCTTATATTCAGGGTCGGGGAACACTGAAGCTTTCTTT. Protein: CASSLYSGSGNTEAFF.

The chain joins TRBV29-1 to TRBJ1-3; D remains ambiguous. Trimming stripped 4 bases from V and 0 bases from J, with 4 bases between. The germline CDR1 and CDR2 sequences are SQVTM and ANQGSEA. This CDR3 comprises 12 residues. For the CDR3, the DNA is TGCAGCGTTGTGAGCTCTGGAAACACCATATATTTT. This codes for CSVVSSGNTIYF.

The chain employs TRBV6-1 and TRBJ1-2, with 11 bases matching TRBD1. The CDR3 consists of 14 residues. Germline V gene sequence: CDR1 MNHNS, CDR2 SASEGT. With 1 base clipped from V and 7 bases from J, the junction kept 2 bases outside the gene matches. The CDR3 is CASSEGTGGGGYTF. The CDR3 nucleotides read TGTGCCAGCAGTGAAGGGACAGGGGGCGGTGGCTACACCTTC.

The chain couples TRBV24-1 to TRBJ2-2; D remains unclear. Germline assignment: CDR1 KGHDR and CDR2 SFDVKD. With 7 bases removed from V and 4 bases from J, the gap between germline ends came to 9 bases. CDR3 length equals 13 residues. The CDR3 protein is CATSHRITGELFF. DNA for the CDR3: TGTGCCACCAGCCACAGAATCACCGGGGAGCTGTTTTTT.

This chain connects TRBV27 to TRBJ2-5; no definite D call. The V gene lost 5 bases and the J gene lost 1 base, with 8 bases spanning the gap. Germline V gene data show CDR1 as MNHEY and CDR2 as SMNVEV (reference sequence). There are 13 residues in the CDR3. CDR3 loop: CASSPATQETQYF. CDR3 bases: TGTGCCAGCAGTCCGGCGACCCAAGAGACCCAGTACTTC.

As DNA, the CDR3 is TGTGCCAGCAGCCACGGAGGTAACTATGGCTACACCTTC. This gives the protein CASSHGGNYGYTF. The chain combines TRBV7-2 with TRBJ1-2, with D unresolved. This CDR3 contains 13 residues. V lost 5 bases to trimming and J lost 1 base, with 8 bases between them. Germline V gene lookup returns CDR1 SGHTA and CDR2 FQGNSA.

This rearrangement joins TRBV20-1 to TRBJ2-5, with TRBD2 identical over 7 bases. The trim removed 5 bases at V and 4 bases at J, leaving 10 bases unmatched. Germline assignment: CDR1 DFQATT and CDR2 SNEGSKA (reference sequence). CDR3 length: 14 residues. CDR3 DNA: TGCAGTGCTGCGTGGGAGGGGCGGGGAGAGACCCAGTACTTC. This codes for CSAAWEGRGETQYF.

The V gene is TRBV28, the J gene TRBJ2-7, with D possibly TRBD1 on 6 matching bases. With 6 bases removed from V and 2 bases from J, the gap between germline ends came to 11 bases. The CDR3 runs 13 residues. The germline V gene encodes CDR1 MDHEN and CDR2 SYDVKM. In DNA form, the CDR3 reads TGTGCCAGCAGGCTCAGACAGGCCTACGAGCAGTACTTC. Its protein product is CASRLRQAYEQYF.

J is TRBJ1-1 and V is TRBV12-3 or TRBV12-4; maybe TRBD1 (5 bases). V was shortened by 4 bases and J by 2 bases, with 11 bases between the two germline ends. The CDR3 loop spans 14 amino acids. The CDR3 nucleotides are TGTGCCAGCAGTTACCAGGGACCCAACACTGAAGCTTTCTTT. It encodes CASSYQGPNTEAFF.

This chain uses TRBV30 with TRBJ2-3, with a weak D call TRBD2 (6 bases). Trimming shortened V by 7 bases and J by 4 bases, and 27 bases separated the two germline ends. The CDR3 runs 17 residues. The germline V gene encodes CDR1 GTSNPN and CDR2 SVGIG (reference sequence). The CDR3 sequence is CASLRLGATQAADTQYF. The CDR3 coding sequence is TGTGCCTCCCTTCGACTAGGTGCCACTCAGGCGGCAGATACGCAGTATTTT.

V and J are TRBV7-9 and TRBJ1-4, with 9 bases matching TRBD1. Losses at the gene ends were 4 bases for V and 7 bases for J; bases not matched to a gene: 7. CDR1 SEHNR and CDR2 FQNEAQ come from the germline V gene (reference sequence). There are 15 residues in the CDR3. CDR3: CASSSGQGGTEKLFF. DNA for the CDR3: TGTGCCAGCAGCTCGGGACAGGGAGGGACTGAAAAACTGTTTTTT. Combining the CDR3 with reference TRBV7-9 and TRBJ1-4 gives the whole variable domain DTGVSQNPRHKITKRGQNVTFRCDPISEHNRLYWYRQTLGQGPEFLTYFQNEAQLEKSRLLSDRFSAERPKGSFSTLEIQRTEQGDSAMYLCASSSGQGGTEKLFFGSGTQLSVL.

The gene calls are TRBV5-1 and TRBJ1-2, with D perhaps matching TRBD1 (6 bases). The V gene lost 5 bases and the J gene lost 8 bases, with 19 bases spanning the gap. CDR3 length equals 14 residues. The V gene's germline CDR1 is SGHRS and CDR2 YFSETQ. The CDR3 region has the DNA TGCGCCAGCAGTGACCCCGGGGGACATCTGGGCTACACCTTC. Protein product: CASSDPGGHLGYTF.

This chain joins TRBV19 and TRBJ1-3, with D maybe TRBD1 (5 bases). The germline V gene encodes CDR1 LNHDA and CDR2 SQIVND (reference sequence). Trimming shortened V by 7 bases and J by 1 base, and 14 bases separated the two germline ends. The CDR3 length is 15 residues. CDR3 nucleotide sequence: TGTGCCAGTAACTACGGGGGGGGGTCTGGAAACACCATATATTTT. It yields the protein CASNYGGGSGNTIYF.

This clonotype was counted only a few times. The junction does not match germline at one end; this may be a read error. The chain's CDR3 is CASSEAPPGQGFYGYTF. The CDR3 nucleotides read TGTGCCAGCAGCGAAGCCCCCCCGGGACAGGGGTTCTATGGCTACACCTTC. This chain connects TRBV2 to TRBJ1-2; 10 bases match TRBD1. The CDR3 is 17 residues long. CDR1 is SNHLY, CDR2 FYNNEI, per germline.

The J gene is TRBJ2-6, the V gene TRBV6-5; no clear D gene. The V and J ends lost 3 bases and 0 bases respectively, with 6 bases between them. CDR1 and CDR2 (germline): MNHEY, SVGAGI. The CDR3 runs to 15 residues. DNA for the CDR3: TGTGCCAGCAGTTATCCGCTCTCTGGGGCCAACGTCCTGACTTTC. This gives the protein CASSYPLSGANVLTF.

V gene TRBV28 combines with J gene TRBJ2-4; 7 bases match TRBD2. V gave up 7 bases and J gave up 2 bases; unmatched junction bases: 11. The CDR3 is made up of 16 amino acids. The germline V gene encodes CDR1 MDHEN and CDR2 SYDVKM. The CDR3 is CASTTKREGPKNIQYF. CDR3 nucleotide sequence: TGTGCCAGCACCACGAAGCGGGAAGGGCCCAAAAACATTCAGTACTTC.

The chain recombines TRBV15 with TRBJ1-4; no clear D gene. This CDR3 spans 16 amino acids. Germline V lookup: CDR1 LNHNV, CDR2 YYDKDF (reference sequence). The V gene lost 0 bases and the J gene lost 0 bases, with 8 bases spanning the gap. For the CDR3, the DNA is TGTGCCACCAGCAGAGATACCCCAGCAACTAATGAAAAACTGTTTTTT. Amino acid sequence: CATSRDTPATNEKLFF.

CDR3 in DNA: TGTGCCAGCAGCCCCCGGGAGTTTTCCGCGGAGTACTTC. This gives the protein CASSPREFSAEYF. V is TRBV7-9 and J is TRBJ2-7; tentative D call: TRBD2 (6 bases). CDR3 length: 13 amino acids. Trimming stripped 5 bases from V and 11 bases from J, with 19 bases between. Germline CDR1 is SEHNR and CDR2 is FQNEAQ (reference sequence).

This clonotype has just a few counts. This sequence joins TRBV20-1 and TRBJ2-7; possibly TRBD1 or TRBD2 for D (5 bases each). Germline assignment: CDR1 DFQATT and CDR2 SNEGSKA (reference sequence). CDR3 length: 12 residues. Trimming took off 4 bases at V and 4 bases at J, with 11 bases between the two ends. The CDR3 loop reads CSAKRGSYEQYF. CDR3 sequence (DNA): TGCAGTGCTAAGAGGGGAAGTTACGAGCAGTACTTC.

The J gene is TRBJ2-5, the V gene TRBV18; 14 nucleotides match TRBD2. This CDR3 spans 19 amino acids. V lost 6 bases, J lost 5 bases, and 17 bases stayed unmatched. CDR1 and CDR2 (germline): KGHSH, LQKENI. The CDR3 protein is CASSLYRPGTSGRKETQYF. CDR3 DNA sequence: TGTGCCAGCTCCCTATACCGACCCGGGACTAGCGGGAGAAAGGAGACCCAGTACTTC. Looking up the rest from reference TRBV18 and TRBJ2-5 gives the full variable domain: NAGVMQNPRHLVRRRGQEARLRCSPMKGHSHVYWYRQLPEEGLKFMVYLQKENIIDESGMPKERFSAEFPKEGPSILRIQQVVRGDSAAYFCASSLYRPGTSGRKETQYFGPGTRLLVL.

In its sample, this clonotype was seen once. The chain carries TRBV20-1 and TRBJ2-3, with a possible D match to TRBD1 (6 bases). V lost 7 bases and J lost 0, with 11 bases in between. CDR3 length: 13 amino acids. Germline V gene lookup returns CDR1 DFQATT and CDR2 SNEGSKA (reference sequence). This chain's CDR3 is CSERTESTDTQYF. The CDR3 nucleotides read TGCAGTGAAAGGACAGAAAGCACAGATACGCAGTATTTT.

The chain links TRBV6-1 to TRBJ2-3, with D hard to call. With 4 bases removed from V and 0 bases from J, the gap between germline ends came to 11 bases. The germline CDR1 and CDR2 sequences are MNHNS and SASEGT. The CDR3 sequence is 15 residues long. CDR3 in DNA: TGTGCCAGCAGTGTGGACGTATCTAGCACAGATACGCAGTATTTT. It translates to CASSVDVSSTDTQYF.